This record looks at one T cell receptor (beta chain) sequence and its context. Profiling relied on immunoSEQ multiplex PCR, and the TCRdb table lists in-frame clones only, not all of them. The table lists about 59,000 clones, 75% to 95% of them singletons, with 8.6% in the top ten. The data belong to a study of blood T cell repertoires in COVID-19. The overall study: Both acute and convalescent COVID-19 samples were obtained from the United States, Italy and Spain.

With 6 bases clipped from V and 4 bases from J, the junction kept 5 bases outside the gene matches. The CDR3 is made up of 14 amino acids. Germline CDR1 reads LNHDA; CDR2 reads SQIVND (reference sequence). This sequence joins TRBV19 and TRBJ1-2, with 10 bases fitting TRBD1. The source material was peripheral blood. The TCR was taken from a human donor in a cohort sampled during active COVID-19. CDR3 sequence: CASSRGQGSYGYTF. For the CDR3, the DNA is TGTGCCAGTAGCCGGGGACAGGGGAGCTATGGCTACACCTTC.